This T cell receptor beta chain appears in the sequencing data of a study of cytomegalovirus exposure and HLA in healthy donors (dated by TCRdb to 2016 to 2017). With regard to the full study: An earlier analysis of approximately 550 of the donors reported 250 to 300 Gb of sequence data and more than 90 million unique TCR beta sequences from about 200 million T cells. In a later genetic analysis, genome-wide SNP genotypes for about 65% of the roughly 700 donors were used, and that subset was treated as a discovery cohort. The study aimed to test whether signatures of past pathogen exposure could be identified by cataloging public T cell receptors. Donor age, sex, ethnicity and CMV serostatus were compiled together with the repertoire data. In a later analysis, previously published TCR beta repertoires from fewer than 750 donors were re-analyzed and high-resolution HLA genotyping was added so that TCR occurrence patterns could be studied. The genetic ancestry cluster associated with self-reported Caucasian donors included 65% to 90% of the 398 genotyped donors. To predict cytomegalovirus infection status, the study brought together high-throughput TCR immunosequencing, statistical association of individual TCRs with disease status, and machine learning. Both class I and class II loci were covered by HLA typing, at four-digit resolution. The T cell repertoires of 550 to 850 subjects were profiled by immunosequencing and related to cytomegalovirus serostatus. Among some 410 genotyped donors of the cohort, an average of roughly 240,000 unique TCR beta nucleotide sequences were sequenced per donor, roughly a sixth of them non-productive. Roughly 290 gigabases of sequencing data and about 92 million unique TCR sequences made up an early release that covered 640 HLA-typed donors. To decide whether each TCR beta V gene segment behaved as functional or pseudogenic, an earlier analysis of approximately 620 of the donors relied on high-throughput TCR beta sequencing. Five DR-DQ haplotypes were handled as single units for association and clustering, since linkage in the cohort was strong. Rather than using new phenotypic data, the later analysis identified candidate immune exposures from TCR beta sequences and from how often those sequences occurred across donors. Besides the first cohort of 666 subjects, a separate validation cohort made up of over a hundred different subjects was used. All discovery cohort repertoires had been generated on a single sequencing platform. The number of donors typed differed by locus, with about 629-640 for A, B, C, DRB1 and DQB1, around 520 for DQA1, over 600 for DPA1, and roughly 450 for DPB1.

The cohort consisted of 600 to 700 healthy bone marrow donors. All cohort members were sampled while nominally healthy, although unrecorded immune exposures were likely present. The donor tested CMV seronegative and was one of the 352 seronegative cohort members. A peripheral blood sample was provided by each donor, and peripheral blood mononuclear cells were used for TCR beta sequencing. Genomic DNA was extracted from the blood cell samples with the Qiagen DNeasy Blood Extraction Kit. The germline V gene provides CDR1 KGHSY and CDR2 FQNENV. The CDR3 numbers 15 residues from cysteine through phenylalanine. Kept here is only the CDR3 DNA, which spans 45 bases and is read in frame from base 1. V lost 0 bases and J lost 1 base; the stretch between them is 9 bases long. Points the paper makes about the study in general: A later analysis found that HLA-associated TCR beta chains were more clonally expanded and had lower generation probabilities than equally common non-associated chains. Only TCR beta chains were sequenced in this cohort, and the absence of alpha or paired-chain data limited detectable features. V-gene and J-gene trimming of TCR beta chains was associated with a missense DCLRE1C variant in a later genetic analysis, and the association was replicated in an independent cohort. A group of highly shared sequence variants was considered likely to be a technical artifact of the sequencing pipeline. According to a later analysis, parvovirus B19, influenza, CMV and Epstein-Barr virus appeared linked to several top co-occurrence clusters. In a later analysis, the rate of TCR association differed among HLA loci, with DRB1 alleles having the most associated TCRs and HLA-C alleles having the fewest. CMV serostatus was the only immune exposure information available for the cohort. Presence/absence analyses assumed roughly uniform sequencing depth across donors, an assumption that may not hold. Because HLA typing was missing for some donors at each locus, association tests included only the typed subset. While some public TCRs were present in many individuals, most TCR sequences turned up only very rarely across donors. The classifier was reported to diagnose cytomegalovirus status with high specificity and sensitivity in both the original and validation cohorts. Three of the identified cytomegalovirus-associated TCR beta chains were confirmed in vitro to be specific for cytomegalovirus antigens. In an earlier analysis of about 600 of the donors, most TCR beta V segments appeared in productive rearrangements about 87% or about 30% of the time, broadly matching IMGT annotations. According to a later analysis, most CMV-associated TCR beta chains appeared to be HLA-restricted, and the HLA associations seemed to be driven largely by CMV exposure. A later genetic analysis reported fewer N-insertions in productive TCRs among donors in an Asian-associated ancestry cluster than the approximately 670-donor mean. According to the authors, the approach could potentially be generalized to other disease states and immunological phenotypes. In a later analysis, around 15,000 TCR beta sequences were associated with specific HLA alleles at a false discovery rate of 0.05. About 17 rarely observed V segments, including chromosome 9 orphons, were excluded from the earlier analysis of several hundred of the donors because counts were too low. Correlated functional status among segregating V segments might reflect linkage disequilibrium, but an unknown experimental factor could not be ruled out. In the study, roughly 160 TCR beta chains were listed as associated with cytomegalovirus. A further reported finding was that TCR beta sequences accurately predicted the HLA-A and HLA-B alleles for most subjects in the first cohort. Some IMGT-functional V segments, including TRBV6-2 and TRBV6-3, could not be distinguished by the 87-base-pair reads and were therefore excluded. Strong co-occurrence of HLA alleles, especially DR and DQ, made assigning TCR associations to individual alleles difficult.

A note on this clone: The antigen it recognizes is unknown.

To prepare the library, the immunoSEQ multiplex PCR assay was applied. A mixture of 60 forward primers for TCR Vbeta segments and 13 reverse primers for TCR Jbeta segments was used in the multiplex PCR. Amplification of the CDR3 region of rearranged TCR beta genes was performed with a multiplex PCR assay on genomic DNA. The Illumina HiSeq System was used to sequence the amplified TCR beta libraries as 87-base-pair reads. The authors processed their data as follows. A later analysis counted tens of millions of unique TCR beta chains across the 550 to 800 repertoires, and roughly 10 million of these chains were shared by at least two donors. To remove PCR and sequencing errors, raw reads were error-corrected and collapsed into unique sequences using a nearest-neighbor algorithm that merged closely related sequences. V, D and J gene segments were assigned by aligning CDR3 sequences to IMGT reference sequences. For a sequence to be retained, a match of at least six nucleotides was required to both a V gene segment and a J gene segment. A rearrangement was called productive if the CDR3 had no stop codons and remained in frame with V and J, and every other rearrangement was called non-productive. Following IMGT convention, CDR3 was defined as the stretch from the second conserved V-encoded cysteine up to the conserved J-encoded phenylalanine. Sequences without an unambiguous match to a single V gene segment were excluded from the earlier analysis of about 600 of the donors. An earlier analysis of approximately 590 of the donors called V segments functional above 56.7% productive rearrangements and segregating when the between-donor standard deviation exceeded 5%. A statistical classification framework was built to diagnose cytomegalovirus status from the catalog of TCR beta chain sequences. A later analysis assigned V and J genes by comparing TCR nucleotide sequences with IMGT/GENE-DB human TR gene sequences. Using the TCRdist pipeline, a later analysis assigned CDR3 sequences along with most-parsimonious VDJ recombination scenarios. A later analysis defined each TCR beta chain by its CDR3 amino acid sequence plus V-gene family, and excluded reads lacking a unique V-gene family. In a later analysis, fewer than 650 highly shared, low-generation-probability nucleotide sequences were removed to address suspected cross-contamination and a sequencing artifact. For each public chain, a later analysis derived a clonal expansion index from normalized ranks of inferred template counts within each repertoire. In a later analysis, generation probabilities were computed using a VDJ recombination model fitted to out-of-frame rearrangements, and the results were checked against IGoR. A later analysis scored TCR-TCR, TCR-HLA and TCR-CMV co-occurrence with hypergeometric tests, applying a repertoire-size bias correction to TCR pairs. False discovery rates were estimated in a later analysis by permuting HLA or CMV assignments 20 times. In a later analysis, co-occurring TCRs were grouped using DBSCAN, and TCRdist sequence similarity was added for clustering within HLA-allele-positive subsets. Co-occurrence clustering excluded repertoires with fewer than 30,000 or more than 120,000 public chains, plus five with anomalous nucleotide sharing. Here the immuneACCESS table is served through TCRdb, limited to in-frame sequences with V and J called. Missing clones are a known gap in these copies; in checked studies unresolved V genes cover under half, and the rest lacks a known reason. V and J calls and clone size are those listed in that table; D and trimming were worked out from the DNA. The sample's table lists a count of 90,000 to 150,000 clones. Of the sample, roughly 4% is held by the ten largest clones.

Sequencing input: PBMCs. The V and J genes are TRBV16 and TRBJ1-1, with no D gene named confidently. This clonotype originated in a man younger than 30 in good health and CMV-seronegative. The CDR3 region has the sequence CASSQSRQKNTEAFF. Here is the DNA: TGTGCCAGCAGCCAATCTAGACAAAAGAACACTGAAGCTTTCTTT.